The present TCR beta chain was sequenced within a study of beta chain features in type 1 diabetes. Study conclusions and caveats: Shortening that was moderate but significant affected the TCRB CDR3s of Type 1 diabetes patients in all four CD4+ subsets. Since sequencing was performed on cDNA, cells with high TCR expression could be over-represented. A closer apparent resemblance between naive, central memory and Treg TCRB repertoires was seen in patients than in healthy donors.

The length of the CDR3 is 14 residues. Germline V gene sequence: CDR1 MGHRA, CDR2 YSYEKL. The V and J ends lost 3 bases and 8 bases respectively, with 13 bases between them. A word on this clone: Its antigen remains unknown.

The collection from each donor was one heparinised blood draw averaging roughly 100 mL. A sort by CD45RO/CCR7/CD25/CD127/CD95/CD27 yielded CD4+ naive, central memory, regulatory and stem cell-like memory cells. Expressed TCRB transcripts were sequenced because the isolated RNA had all been reverse transcribed beforehand. Repertoires were generated with immunoSEQ multiplex PCR, while TCRdb's copy carries only in-frame clones and drops some. The sample includes around 180,000 clones, 7% to 9% of them seen just once. This TCR was sampled from a man between 18 and 35 years old with type 1 diabetes. The sequencing input was central memory CD4+ T cells from blood. The chain uses TRBV4-1 and TRBJ1-4, with D uncertain. The CDR3 is CASSHRETSEKLFF. DNA for the CDR3: TGCGCCAGCAGCCACCGGGAGACTTCGGAAAAACTGTTTTTT.